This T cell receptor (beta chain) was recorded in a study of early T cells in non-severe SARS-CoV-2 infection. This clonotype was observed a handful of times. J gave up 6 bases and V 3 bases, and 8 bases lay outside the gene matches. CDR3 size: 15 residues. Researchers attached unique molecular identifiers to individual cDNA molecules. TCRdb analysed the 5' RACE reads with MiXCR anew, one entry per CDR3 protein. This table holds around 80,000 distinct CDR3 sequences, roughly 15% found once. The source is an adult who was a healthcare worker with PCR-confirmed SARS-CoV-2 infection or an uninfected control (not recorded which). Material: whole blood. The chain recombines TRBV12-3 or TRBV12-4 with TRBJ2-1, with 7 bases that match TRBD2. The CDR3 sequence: CASSFPQGGGNEQFF. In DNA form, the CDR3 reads TGTGCCAGCAGTTTCCCCCAGGGCGGGGGCAATGAGCAGTTCTTC.